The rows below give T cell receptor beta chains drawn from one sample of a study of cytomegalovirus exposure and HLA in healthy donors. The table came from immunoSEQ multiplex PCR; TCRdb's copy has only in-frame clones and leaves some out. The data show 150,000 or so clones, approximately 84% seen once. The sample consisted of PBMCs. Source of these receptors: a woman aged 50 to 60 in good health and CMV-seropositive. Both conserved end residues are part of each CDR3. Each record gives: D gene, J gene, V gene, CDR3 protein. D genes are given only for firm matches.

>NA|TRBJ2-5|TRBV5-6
CASSLLEETQYF
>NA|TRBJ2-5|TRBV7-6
CASSPAGETQYF
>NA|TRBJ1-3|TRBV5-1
CASSLGESSGNTIYF
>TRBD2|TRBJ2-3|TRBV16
CASSLSGGRTDTQYF
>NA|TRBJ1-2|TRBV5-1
CASSSSDANYGYTF
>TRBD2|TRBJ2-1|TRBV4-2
CASSQEGSGSVDEQFF
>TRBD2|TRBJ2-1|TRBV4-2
CASSHERELDEQFF
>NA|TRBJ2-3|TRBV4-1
CASSQDQSVDTQYF
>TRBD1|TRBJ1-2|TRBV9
CASSALTGLGGYTF
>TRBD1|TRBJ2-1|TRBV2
CASSTRQGDQGEQFF
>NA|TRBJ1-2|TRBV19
CASSMGPSWGYTF
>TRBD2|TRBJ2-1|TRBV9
CASSVGGTSGGAYNKQFF
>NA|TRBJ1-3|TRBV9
CASSVDGGRGNTIYF
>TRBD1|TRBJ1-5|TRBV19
CASSTAGTGLSNQPQHF
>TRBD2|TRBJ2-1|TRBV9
CASSVGPGTSRDEQFF
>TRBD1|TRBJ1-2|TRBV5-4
CASSFPGGRYGYTF
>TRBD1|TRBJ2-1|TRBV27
CASNPDRVDYNEQFF
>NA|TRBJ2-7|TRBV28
CASRTGAGSSYEQYF
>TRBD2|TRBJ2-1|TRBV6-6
CASSFSGSFYNEQFF
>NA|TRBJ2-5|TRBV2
CASRGDQETQYF
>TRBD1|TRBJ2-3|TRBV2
CASSPSRQGSDTQYF
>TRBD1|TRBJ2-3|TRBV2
CASQRDRTTDTQYF
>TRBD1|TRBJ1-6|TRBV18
CASSPGTEHSPLHF
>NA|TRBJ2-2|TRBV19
CASSPAGAGLNTGELFF
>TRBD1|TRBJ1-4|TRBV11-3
CASSSTGGAVEKLFF
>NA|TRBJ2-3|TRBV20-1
CSARRDTQYF
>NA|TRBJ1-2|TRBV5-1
CASSSTGGSYGYTF
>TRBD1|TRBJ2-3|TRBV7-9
CASSSTGADTQYF
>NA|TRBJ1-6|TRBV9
CASSVVGEGSPLHF
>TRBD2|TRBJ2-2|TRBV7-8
CASSPTSGGANTGELFF